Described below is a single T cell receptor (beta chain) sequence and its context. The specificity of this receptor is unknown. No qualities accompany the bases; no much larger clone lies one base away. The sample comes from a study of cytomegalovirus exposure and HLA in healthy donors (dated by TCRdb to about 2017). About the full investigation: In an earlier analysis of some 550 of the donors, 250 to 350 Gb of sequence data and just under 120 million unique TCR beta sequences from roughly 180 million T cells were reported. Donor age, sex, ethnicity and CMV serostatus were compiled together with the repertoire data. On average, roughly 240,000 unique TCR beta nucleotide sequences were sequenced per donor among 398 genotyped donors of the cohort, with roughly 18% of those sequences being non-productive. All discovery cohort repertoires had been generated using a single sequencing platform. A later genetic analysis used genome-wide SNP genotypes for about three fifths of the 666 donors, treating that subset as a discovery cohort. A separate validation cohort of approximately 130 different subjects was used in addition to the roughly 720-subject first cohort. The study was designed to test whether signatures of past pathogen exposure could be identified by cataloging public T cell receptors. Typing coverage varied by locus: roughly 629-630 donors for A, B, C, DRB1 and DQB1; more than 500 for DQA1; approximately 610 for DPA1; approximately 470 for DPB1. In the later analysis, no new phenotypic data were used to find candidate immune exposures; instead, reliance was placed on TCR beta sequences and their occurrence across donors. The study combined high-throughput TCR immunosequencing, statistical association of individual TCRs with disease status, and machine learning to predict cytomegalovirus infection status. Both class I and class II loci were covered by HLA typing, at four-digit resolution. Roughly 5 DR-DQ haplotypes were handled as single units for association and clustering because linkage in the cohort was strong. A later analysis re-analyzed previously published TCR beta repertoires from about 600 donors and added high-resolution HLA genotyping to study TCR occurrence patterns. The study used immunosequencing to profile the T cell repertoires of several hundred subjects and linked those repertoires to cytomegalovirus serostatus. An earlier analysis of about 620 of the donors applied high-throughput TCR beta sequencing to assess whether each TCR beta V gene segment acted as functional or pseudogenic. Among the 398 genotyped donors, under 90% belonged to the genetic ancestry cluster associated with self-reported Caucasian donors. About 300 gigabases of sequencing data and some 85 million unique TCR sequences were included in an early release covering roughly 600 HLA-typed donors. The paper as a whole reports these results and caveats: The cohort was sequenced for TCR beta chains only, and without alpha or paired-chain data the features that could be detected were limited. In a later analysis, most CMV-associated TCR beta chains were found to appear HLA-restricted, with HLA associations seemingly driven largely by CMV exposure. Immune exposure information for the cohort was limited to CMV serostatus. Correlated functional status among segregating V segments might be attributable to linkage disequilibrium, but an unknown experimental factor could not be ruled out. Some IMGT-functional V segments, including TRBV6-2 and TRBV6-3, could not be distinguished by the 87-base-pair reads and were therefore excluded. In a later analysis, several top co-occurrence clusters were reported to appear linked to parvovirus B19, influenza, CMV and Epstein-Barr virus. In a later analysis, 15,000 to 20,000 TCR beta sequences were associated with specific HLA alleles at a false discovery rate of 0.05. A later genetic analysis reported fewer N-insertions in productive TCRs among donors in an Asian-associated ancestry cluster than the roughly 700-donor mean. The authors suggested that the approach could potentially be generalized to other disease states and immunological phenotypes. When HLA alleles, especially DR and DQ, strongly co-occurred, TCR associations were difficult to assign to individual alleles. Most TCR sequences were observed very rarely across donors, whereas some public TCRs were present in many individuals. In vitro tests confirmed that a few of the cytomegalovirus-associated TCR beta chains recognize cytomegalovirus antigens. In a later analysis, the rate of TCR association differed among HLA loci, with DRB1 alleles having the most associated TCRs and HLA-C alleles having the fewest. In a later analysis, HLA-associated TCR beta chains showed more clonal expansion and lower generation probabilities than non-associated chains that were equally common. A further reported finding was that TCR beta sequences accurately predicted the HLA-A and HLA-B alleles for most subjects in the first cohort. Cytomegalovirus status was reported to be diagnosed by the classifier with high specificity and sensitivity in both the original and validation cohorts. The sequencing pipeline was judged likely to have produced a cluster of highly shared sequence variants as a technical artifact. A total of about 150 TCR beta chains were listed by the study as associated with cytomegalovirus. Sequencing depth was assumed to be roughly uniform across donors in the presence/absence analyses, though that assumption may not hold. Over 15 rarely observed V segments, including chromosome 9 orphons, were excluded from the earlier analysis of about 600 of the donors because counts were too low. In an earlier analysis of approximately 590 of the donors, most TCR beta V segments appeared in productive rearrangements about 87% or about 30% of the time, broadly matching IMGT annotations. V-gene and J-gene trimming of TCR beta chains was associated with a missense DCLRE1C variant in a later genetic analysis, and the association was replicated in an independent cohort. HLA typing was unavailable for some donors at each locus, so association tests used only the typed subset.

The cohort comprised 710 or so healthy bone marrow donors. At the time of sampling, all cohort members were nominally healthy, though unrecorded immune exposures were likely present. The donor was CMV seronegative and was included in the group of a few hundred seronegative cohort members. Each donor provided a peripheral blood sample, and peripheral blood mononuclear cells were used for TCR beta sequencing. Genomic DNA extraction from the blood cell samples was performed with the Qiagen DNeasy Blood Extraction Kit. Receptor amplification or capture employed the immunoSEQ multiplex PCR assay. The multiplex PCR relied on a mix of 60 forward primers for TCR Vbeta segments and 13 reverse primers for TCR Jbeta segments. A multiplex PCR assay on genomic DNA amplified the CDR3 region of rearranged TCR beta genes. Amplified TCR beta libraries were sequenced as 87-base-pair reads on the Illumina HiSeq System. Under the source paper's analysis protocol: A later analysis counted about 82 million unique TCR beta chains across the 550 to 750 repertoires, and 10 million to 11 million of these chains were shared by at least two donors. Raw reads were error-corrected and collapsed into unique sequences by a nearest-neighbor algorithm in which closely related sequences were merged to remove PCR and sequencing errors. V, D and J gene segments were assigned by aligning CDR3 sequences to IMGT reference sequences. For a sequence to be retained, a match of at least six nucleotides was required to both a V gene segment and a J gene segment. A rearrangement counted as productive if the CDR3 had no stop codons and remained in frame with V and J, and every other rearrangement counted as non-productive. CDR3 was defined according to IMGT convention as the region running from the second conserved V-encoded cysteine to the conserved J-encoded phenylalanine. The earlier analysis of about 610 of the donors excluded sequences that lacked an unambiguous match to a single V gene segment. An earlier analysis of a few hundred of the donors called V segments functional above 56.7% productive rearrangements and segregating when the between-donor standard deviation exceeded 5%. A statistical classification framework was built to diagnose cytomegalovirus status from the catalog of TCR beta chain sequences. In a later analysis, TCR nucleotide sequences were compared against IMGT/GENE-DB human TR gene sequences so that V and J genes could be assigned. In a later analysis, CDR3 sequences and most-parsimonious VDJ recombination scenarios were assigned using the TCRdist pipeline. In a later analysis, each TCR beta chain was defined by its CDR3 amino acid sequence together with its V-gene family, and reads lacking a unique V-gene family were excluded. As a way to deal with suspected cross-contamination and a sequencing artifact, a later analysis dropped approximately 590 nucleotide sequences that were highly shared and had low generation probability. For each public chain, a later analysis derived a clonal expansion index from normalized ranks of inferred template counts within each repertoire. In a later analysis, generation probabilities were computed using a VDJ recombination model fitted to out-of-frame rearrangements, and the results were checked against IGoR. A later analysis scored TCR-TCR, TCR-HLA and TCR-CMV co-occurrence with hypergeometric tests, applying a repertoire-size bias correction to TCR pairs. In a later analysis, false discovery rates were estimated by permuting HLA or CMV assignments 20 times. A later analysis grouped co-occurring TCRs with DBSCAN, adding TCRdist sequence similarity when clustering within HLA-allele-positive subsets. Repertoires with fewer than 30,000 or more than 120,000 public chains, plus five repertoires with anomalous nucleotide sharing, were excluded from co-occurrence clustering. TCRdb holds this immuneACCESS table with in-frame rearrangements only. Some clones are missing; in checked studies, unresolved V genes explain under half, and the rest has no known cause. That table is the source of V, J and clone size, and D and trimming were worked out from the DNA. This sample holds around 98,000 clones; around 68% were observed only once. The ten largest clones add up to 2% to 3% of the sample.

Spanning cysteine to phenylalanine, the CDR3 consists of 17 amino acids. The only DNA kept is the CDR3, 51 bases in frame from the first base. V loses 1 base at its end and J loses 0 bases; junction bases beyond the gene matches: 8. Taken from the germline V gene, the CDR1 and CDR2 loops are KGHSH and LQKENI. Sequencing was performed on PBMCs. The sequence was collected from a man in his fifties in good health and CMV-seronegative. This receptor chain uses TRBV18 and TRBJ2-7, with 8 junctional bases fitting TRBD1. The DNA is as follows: TGTGCCAGCTCACCACTAACAGGGGGGACAAACTCCTACGAGCAGTACTTC. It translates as CASSPLTGGTNSYEQYF.